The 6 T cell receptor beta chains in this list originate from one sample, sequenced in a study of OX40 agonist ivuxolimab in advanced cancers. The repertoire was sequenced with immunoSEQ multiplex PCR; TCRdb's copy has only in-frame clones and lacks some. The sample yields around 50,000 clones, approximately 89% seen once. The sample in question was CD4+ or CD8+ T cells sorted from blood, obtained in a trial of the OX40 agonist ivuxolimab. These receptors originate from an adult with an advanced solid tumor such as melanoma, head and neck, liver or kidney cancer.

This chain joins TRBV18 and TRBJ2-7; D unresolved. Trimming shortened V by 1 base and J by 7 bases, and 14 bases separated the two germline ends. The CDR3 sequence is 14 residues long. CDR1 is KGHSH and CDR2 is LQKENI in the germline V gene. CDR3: CASSPLGNMMEQYF. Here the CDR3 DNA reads TGTGCCAGCTCACCACTTGGAAATATGATGGAGCAGTACTTC.

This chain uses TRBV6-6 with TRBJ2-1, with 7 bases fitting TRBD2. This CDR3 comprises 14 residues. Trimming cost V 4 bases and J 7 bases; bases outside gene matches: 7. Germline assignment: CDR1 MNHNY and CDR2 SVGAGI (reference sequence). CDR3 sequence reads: CASSSGGGENEQFF. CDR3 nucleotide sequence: TGTGCCAGCAGTTCCGGGGGAGGGGAAAATGAGCAGTTCTTC.

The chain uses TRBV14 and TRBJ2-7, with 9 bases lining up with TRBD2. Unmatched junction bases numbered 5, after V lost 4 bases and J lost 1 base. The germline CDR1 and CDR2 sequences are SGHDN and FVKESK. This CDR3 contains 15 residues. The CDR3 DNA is TGTGCCAGCAGCCCGTTAGCGGGAGTTTCCTACGAGCAGTACTTC. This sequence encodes CASSPLAGVSYEQYF.

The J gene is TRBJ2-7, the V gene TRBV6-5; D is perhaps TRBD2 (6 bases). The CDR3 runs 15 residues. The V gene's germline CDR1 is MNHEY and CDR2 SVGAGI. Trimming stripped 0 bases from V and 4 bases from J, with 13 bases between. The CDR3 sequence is CASSYSINGGYEQYF. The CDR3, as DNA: TGTGCCAGCAGTTACTCGATTAATGGAGGGTACGAGCAGTACTTC.

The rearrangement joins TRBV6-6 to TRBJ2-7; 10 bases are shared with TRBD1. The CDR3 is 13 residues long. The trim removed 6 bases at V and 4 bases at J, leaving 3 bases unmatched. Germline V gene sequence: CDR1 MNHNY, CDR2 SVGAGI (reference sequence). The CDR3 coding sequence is TGTGCCAGCAGCCGGGACAGGGGTTACGAGCAGTACTTC. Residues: CASSRDRGYEQYF.

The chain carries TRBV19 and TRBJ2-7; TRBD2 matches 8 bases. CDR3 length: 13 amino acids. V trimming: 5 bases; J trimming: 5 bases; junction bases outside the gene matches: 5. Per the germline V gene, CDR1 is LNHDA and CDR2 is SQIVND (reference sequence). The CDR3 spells CASSDREGDEQYF. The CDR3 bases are TGTGCCAGTAGTGACCGGGAGGGTGACGAGCAGTACTTC. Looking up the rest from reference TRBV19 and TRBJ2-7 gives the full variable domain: DGGITQSPKYLFRKEGQNVTLSCEQNLNHDAMYWYRQDPGQGLRLIYYSQIVNDFQKGDIAEGYSVSREKKESFPLTVTSAQKNPTAFYLCASSDREGDEQYFGPGTRLTVT.